These 32 T cell receptor beta chains share one sample of origin, sequenced in a study of CD8 T cells in ankylosing spondylitis. One entry per CDR3 protein, called by TCRdb with MiXCR from the 5' RACE reads. The table shows around 150,000 distinct CDR3 sequences, with under 55% occurring only once. The material sequenced was synovial fluid, either unsorted or a sorted T cell fraction (not recorded which). The receptor set was obtained from a male donor with ankylosing spondylitis.

This sequence joins TRBV7-9 and TRBJ2-7; 7 bases line up with TRBD1. The CDR3 has 16 amino acids. V shed 5 bases, J shed 3 bases, and the junction held 13 bases outside the gene matches. The germline V gene has CDR1 SEHNR and CDR2 FQNEAQ (reference sequence). Written as DNA, the CDR3 is TGTGCCAGCAGCCCCCCAGAGGGACAGAATTACTACGAGCAGTACTTC. Translation: CASSPPEGQNYYEQYF.

V is TRBV12-3 or TRBV12-4 and J is TRBJ1-1; D is ambiguous. The CDR3 consists of 14 residues. Trimming stripped 3 bases from V and 1 base from J, with 9 bases between. The CDR3 DNA reads TGTGCCAGCAGTTTGCCAGGAGAGAACACTGAAGCTTTCTTT. Protein sequence: CASSLPGENTEAFF.

The chain uses TRBV12-3 or TRBV12-4 and TRBJ1-2, with 9 bases matching TRBD1. The CDR3 is 16 amino acids. The trim removed 1 base at V and 4 bases at J, leaving 7 bases unmatched. As DNA, the CDR3 is TGTGCCAGCAGTTTAGGAGGACAGGGGAGGCCCTATGGCTACACCTTC. Its protein is CASSLGGQGRPYGYTF.

The CDR3 sequence is CASSKLAGVYEQYF. The CDR3, as DNA: TGTGCCAGCAGTAAGCTAGCGGGAGTCTACGAGCAGTACTTC. The chain employs TRBV28 and TRBJ2-7; 10 bases are a match to TRBD2. This CDR3 has 14 amino acids. V lost 5 bases and J lost 3; bases outside the gene matches: 4. Germline loops: CDR1 MDHEN, CDR2 SYDVKM. The full variable domain, in which reference TRBV28 and TRBJ2-7 provide the parts outside the CDR3, is DVKVTQSSRYLVKRTGEKVFLECVQDMDHENMFWYRQDPGLGLRLIYFSYDVKMKEKGDIPEGYSVSREKKERFSLILESASTNQTSMYLCASSKLAGVYEQYFGPGTRLTVT.

V and J are TRBV7-6 and TRBJ2-2; D is uncertain. V lost 2 bases to trimming and J lost 1 base, with 11 bases between them. The germline gives CDR1 SGHVS, CDR2 FNYEAQ. The CDR3 consists of 16 residues. CDR3 DNA sequence: TGTGCCAGCAGCTTATGGACGGTTAAGAACACCGGGGAGCTGTTTTTT. Translated: CASSLWTVKNTGELFF.

The rearrangement uses TRBV28 and TRBJ1-2; no definite D call. CDR3 length equals 14 residues. Germline values: CDR1 MDHEN, CDR2 SYDVKM. Trimming cost V 3 bases and J 3 bases, with 11 bases left between them. CDR3: CASSLSVGYYGYTF. CDR3 DNA sequence: TGTGCCAGCAGTTTGTCGGTAGGGTACTATGGCTACACCTTC.

The chain joins TRBV9 to TRBJ2-7, with a tentative D call TRBD2 (5 bases). The V end was cut by 3 bases, the J end by 2 bases, with 12 bases between. Germline V gives CDR1 SGDLS, CDR2 YYNGEE. There are 14 residues in the CDR3. The CDR3 is CASSGTGLAYEQYF. DNA of the CDR3: TGTGCCAGCAGCGGCACCGGACTGGCCTACGAGCAGTACTTC.

This sequence joins TRBV6-1 and TRBJ2-7; 9 nucleotides line up with TRBD2. Losses at the gene ends were 2 bases for V and 6 bases for J; bases not matched to a gene: 8. The CDR3 sequence is 15 residues long. From germline, CDR1 is MNHNS and CDR2 SASEGT. The CDR3 here is CASSEQAGGPGEQYF. For the CDR3, the DNA is TGTGCCAGCAGTGAACAGGCGGGAGGGCCAGGCGAGCAGTACTTC.

The genes are TRBV10-3 and TRBJ2-3; TRBD2 matches at 9 bases. CDR1 and CDR2 (germline): ENHRY, SYGVKD. This CDR3 has 18 residues. V lost 1 base and J lost 2; bases outside the gene matches: 10. The CDR3 spells CAISELVSSGIDTDTQYF. The CDR3 bases are TGTGCCATCAGTGAGTTGGTGTCTAGCGGGATAGACACAGATACGCAGTATTTT.

The V call is TRBV28, the J call TRBJ1-5; TRBD1 is a possible D gene (5 bases). CDR3 length: 16 residues. Looked up from germline, CDR1 is MDHEN and CDR2 is SYDVKM. V lost 5 bases to trimming and J lost 0 bases, with 14 bases between them. This CDR3 reads CASSAVTENSNQPQHF. The CDR3 bases are TGTGCCAGCAGTGCGGTGACAGAGAATAGCAATCAGCCCCAGCATTTT.

The J gene is TRBJ2-1, the V gene TRBV9; 8 nucleotides line up with TRBD1. V lost 0 bases to trimming and J lost 2 bases; unmatched junction nucleotides: 10. From germline, CDR1 is SGDLS and CDR2 YYNGEE. CDR3 length: 18 amino acids. The CDR3: CASSVAKLDRVAYNEQFF. CDR3 coding DNA: TGTGCCAGCAGCGTAGCTAAATTGGACAGGGTAGCCTACAATGAGCAGTTCTTC. Supplemented by reference TRBV9 and TRBJ2-1, the full variable domain reads DSGVTQTPKHLITATGQRVTLRCSPRSGDLSVYWYQQSLDQGLQFLIQYYNGEERAKGNILERFSAQQFPDLHSELNLSSLELGDSALYFCASSVAKLDRVAYNEQFFGPGTRLTVL.

This clonotype was counted between two and nine times. V and J are TRBV28 and TRBJ2-1; 11 bases are a match to TRBD2. Germline CDR1 reads MDHEN; CDR2 reads SYDVKM. This CDR3 comprises 16 residues. The V and J ends lost 6 bases and 4 bases, in that order; junction bases with no gene match: 8. CDR3: CASSKRLAGWYNEQFF. DNA of the CDR3: TGTGCCAGCAGCAAGAGACTAGCGGGATGGTACAATGAGCAGTTCTTC.

The rearrangement uses TRBV3-1 and TRBJ2-1; D is unclear. The V end lost 1 base, the J end lost 9 bases, and 7 bases lay between the germline ends. Germline values: CDR1 LGHDT, CDR2 YNNKEL (reference sequence). The length of the CDR3 is 12 residues. CDR3 nucleotide sequence: TGTGCCAGCAGCCAAGGAATTGGTGAGCAGTTCTTC. Translation gives CASSQGIGEQFF.

This clonotype was counted once. The chain uses TRBV7-8 and TRBJ2-1; D ambiguous. Between the trimmed V and J ends, which lost 5 bases and 8 bases, there was a span of 10 bases. CDR3 length: 12 amino acids. Germline CDR1 and CDR2: SGHVS and FQNEAQ. CDR3 sequence (DNA): TGTGCCAGCAGCCCCCCCGAGGATGAGCAGTTCTTC. It codes for CASSPPEDEQFF.

The chain links TRBV29-1 to TRBJ2-5; D ambiguous. Between the trimmed V and J ends, which lost 0 bases and 2 bases, there was a span of 13 bases. This CDR3 is built from 15 residues. Germline CDR1 is SQVTM and CDR2 is ANQGSEA. The CDR3 sequence: CSVEDLKDFQETQYF. In DNA form, the CDR3 reads TGCAGCGTTGAAGATCTTAAGGATTTTCAAGAGACCCAGTACTTC.

The V gene is TRBV12-3 or TRBV12-4, the J gene TRBJ2-7; 14 bases fit TRBD2. CDR3 size: 16 residues. V lost 5 bases and J lost 4; bases outside the gene matches: 7. CDR3 loop: CASSPRLAGGPYEQYF. CDR3 in DNA: TGTGCCAGCAGTCCCCGACTAGCGGGAGGGCCATACGAGCAGTACTTC.

This chain uses TRBV12-3 or TRBV12-4 with TRBJ2-7, with D possibly TRBD1 on 7 matching bases. This CDR3 comprises 14 residues. Trimming left V 6 bases short and J 6 bases short, with 18 bases between. CDR3 loop: CASSPSGRGAEQYF. As DNA, the CDR3 is TGTGCCAGCAGCCCCTCGGGCAGGGGGGCCGAGCAGTACTTC.

The CDR3: CASSLAWTATSKNIQYF. The CDR3 DNA reads as TGCGCCAGCAGCTTGGCGTGGACAGCGACCTCTAAAAACATTCAGTACTTC. The chain links TRBV5-1 to TRBJ2-4, with D perhaps matching TRBD1 (6 bases). With 0 bases removed from V and 4 bases from J, the gap between germline ends came to 17 bases. Germline assignment: CDR1 SGHRS and CDR2 YFSETQ. This CDR3 is built from 17 residues.

This clonotype has just a few counts. The chain employs TRBV12-3 or TRBV12-4 and TRBJ1-2; the D is unclear. V was shortened by 6 bases and J by 5 bases, with 13 bases between the two germline ends. This CDR3 contains 13 residues. CDR3 nucleotides: TGTGCCAGCAGCCCCAACCCGGAATATGGCTACACCTTC. It encodes CASSPNPEYGYTF.

Many counts were recorded for this clonotype. The V gene is TRBV7-9, the J gene TRBJ2-5; 7 positions match TRBD1. The CDR3 extends over 16 amino acids. V lost 1 base, J lost 3 bases, and 8 bases stayed unmatched. The germline V gene encodes CDR1 SEHNR and CDR2 FQNEAQ (reference sequence). The DNA of the CDR3 is TGTGCCAGCAGCTTAGTAAACTGGGACAGTAAAGAGACCCAGTACTTC. Translation gives CASSLVNWDSKETQYF.

This chain uses TRBV18 with TRBJ2-7; the D gene is possibly TRBD2 (6 bases). Per the germline V gene, CDR1 is KGHSH and CDR2 is LQKENI. V was pared by 4 bases and J by 4 bases, with 20 bases between. This CDR3 is 16 amino acids long. The DNA of the CDR3 is TGTGCCAGCTCACGTTCCGGGACTTCCATTCTGTACGAGCAGTACTTC. As protein: CASSRSGTSILYEQYF.

The chain employs TRBV12-3 or TRBV12-4 and TRBJ2-1, with D possibly TRBD1 on 6 matching bases. The CDR3 runs to 12 residues. Between the trimmed V and J ends, which lost 5 bases and 10 bases, there was a span of 12 bases. The CDR3 loop is CASSTGSSEQFF. The CDR3 DNA follows: TGTGCCAGCAGTACAGGGAGTTCGGAGCAGTTCTTC.

V and J are TRBV13 and TRBJ1-1; D not certain. V was trimmed by 2 bases and J by 11 bases, leaving 12 bases between them. CDR3 length: 12 amino acids. The germline V gene has CDR1 PRHDT and CDR2 FYEKMQ (reference sequence). CDR3 sequence reads: CASSLYPGGAFF. CDR3 nucleotide sequence: TGTGCCAGCAGCTTATACCCAGGTGGGGCTTTCTTT.

V gene TRBV20-1 combines with J gene TRBJ1-5, with 8 bases that match TRBD1. Germline CDR1 and CDR2: DFQATT and SNEGSKA (reference sequence). There are 13 residues in the CDR3. The junction had 4 bases not matched to a gene; V was cut back by 4 bases and J by 5 bases. The CDR3 protein is CSATDRGYQPQHF. The CDR3 nucleotides read TGCAGTGCTACCGACAGGGGTTATCAGCCCCAGCATTTT.

This chain connects TRBV4-1 to TRBJ2-2; D gene unclear. Trimming cost V 3 bases and J 2 bases, with 7 bases left between them. Germline loops: CDR1 MGHRA, CDR2 YSYEKL. This CDR3 comprises 14 residues. CDR3 in amino acids: CASSHGRNTGELFF. CDR3 bases: TGCGCCAGCAGCCACGGCCGAAACACCGGGGAGCTGTTTTTT.

The V and J genes are TRBV7-8 and TRBJ2-2; D perhaps matches TRBD1 (5 bases). Looked up from germline, CDR1 is SGHVS and CDR2 is FQNEAQ. V was trimmed by 3 bases and J by 0 bases, leaving 17 bases between them. This CDR3 is 18 amino acids long. The CDR3 nucleotides read TGTGCCAGCAGCTTTGGCAGGACACCAGTCTCGAACACCGGGGAGCTGTTTTTT. Its translation is CASSFGRTPVSNTGELFF.

The CDR3 nucleotides read TGTGCCAGCAGCCGGAGAGGGGTAGGCAATCAGCCCCAGCATTTT. Translated, it gives CASSRRGVGNQPQHF. This rearrangement joins TRBV27 to TRBJ1-5; the D gene is possibly TRBD1 (5 bases). V lost 6 bases, J lost 2 bases, and 14 bases lay in between. Germline V gene data show CDR1 as MNHEY and CDR2 as SMNVEV (reference sequence). The CDR3 runs to 15 residues.

The V gene is TRBV4-1, the J gene TRBJ1-1; TRBD1 aligns across 7 bases. Germline V gene data show CDR1 as MGHRA and CDR2 as YSYEKL. V shed 2 bases, J shed 5 bases, and the junction held 11 bases outside the gene matches. CDR3 size: 16 residues. The CDR3 DNA sequence: TGCGCCAGCAGCCAATGGGGACAGCCCGGGGGGACTGAAGCTTTCTTT. This encodes CASSQWGQPGGTEAFF.

The chain links TRBV27 to TRBJ1-5; TRBD1 is a possible D gene (6 bases). This CDR3 comprises 15 residues. CDR1 and CDR2 (germline): MNHEY, SMNVEV (reference sequence). The V and J ends lost 7 bases and 0 bases respectively, with 13 bases between them. CDR3 coding DNA: TGTGCCAGCACACTGACAGGCTATAGCAATCAGCCCCAGCATTTT. This sequence encodes CASTLTGYSNQPQHF.

The chain recombines TRBV12-3 or TRBV12-4 with TRBJ2-7, with D maybe TRBD2 (5 bases). There are 14 residues in the CDR3. V gave up 3 bases and J gave up 5 bases, with 14 bases separating them. The CDR3 spells CASSFWYSGDEQYF. CDR3 in DNA: TGTGCCAGCAGTTTTTGGTACAGCGGCGACGAGCAGTACTTC.

The rearrangement uses TRBV10-3 and TRBJ2-1; D is uncertain. Germline V gene data show CDR1 as ENHRY and CDR2 as SYGVKD. With 7 bases removed from V and 8 bases from J, the gap between germline ends came to 15 bases. CDR3 size: 13 residues. DNA for the CDR3: TGTGCCATCAAACCGGGTCTGGGCTATGAGCAGTTCTTC. Residues: CAIKPGLGYEQFF.

The V and J genes are TRBV7-2 and TRBJ1-1; D call uncertain. Germline lookup yields CDR1 SGHTA and CDR2 FQGNSA. Trimming shortened V by 3 bases and J by 0 bases, and 8 bases separated the two germline ends. The CDR3 loop spans 14 amino acids. This chain's CDR3 is CASSFISMNTEAFF. The CDR3 nucleotides are TGTGCCAGCAGCTTCATATCCATGAACACTGAAGCTTTCTTT.